These T cell receptor beta chains were read from a single sample in a study of neurological immune-mediated disorders. TCRdb re-derived calls from the 5' RACE reads in MiXCR, one entry per CDR3 protein. Here the sample spans some 22,000 distinct CDR3 sequences, approximately 15% being singletons. The sequencing input was CD8+ T cells from blood. The origin of the receptors is a woman in her late teens or twenties with multiple sclerosis. The CDR3 runs from the conserved cysteine through the conserved F or W. Each record gives: D gene, V gene, J gene, CDR3 length, clone size, CDR3 protein, CDR3 DNA. D genes are given only for firm matches. Some rows mark clone size as missing; the rest say once, few, many or name a class of expanded clone.

D: TRBD2
V: TRBV29-1
J: TRBJ2-1
length: 18
size: NA
CDR3: CSVEKLSSGPDSYNEQFF
DNA: TGCAGCGTTGAAAAACTGAGTAGCGGGCCGGACTCATACAATGAGCAGTTCTTC

D: NA
V: TRBV10-3
J: TRBJ2-4
length: 15
size: many
CDR3: CAISESSGVGDIQYF
DNA: TGTGCCATCAGTGAGTCGTCCGGTGTTGGGGACATTCAGTACTTC

D: NA
V: TRBV5-1
J: TRBJ2-2
length: 13
size: many
CDR3: CASSLGGTGELFF
DNA: TGCGCCAGCAGCTTGGGTGGGACCGGGGAGCTGTTTTTT

D: TRBD2
V: TRBV7-6
J: TRBJ2-3
length: 16
size: many
CDR3: CASSSYGGRGTDTQYF
DNA: TGTGCCAGCAGCTCCTACGGGGGGAGGGGCACAGATACGCAGTATTTT

D: NA
V: TRBV29-1
J: TRBJ1-1
length: 13
size: medium-sized
CDR3: CSVQVGQNTEAFF
DNA: TGCAGCGTCCAGGTCGGGCAGAACACTGAAGCTTTCTTT

D: NA
V: TRBV9
J: TRBJ2-1
length: 18
size: many
CDR3: CASSVRPGPPALYNEQFF
DNA: TGTGCCAGCAGCGTTAGGCCGGGACCCCCAGCACTCTACAATGAGCAGTTCTTC

D: NA
V: TRBV6-2/TRBV6-3
J: TRBJ2-6
length: 20
size: NA
CDR3: CASSYSTFGGRGSGANVLTF
DNA: TGTGCCAGCAGTTACTCGACCTTTGGAGGTAGGGGCTCTGGGGCCAACGTCCTGACTTTC

D: TRBD2
V: TRBV7-2
J: TRBJ2-1
length: 15
size: many
CDR3: CASSLALAGHNEQFF
DNA: TGTGCCAGCAGCTTAGCACTAGCGGGACACAATGAGCAGTTCTTC

D: TRBD1
V: TRBV20-1
J: TRBJ2-7
length: 13
size: NA
CDR3: CSAPPDRGREQYF
DNA: TGCAGTGCTCCACCCGACAGGGGACGCGAGCAGTACTTC

D: NA
V: TRBV7-9
J: TRBJ2-2
length: 15
size: many
CDR3: CASNPSNPVAGELFF
DNA: TGTGCCAGCAACCCGTCGAACCCGGTCGCCGGGGAGCTGTTTTTT

D: NA
V: TRBV6-6
J: TRBJ1-5
length: 17
size: NA
CDR3: CASSRTSSESVNQPQHF
DNA: TGTGCCAGCAGCCGGACCTCTAGTGAGAGTGTCAATCAGCCCCAGCATTTT

D: NA
V: TRBV27
J: TRBJ1-2
length: 12
size: many
CDR3: CASSSSGSGYTF
DNA: TGTGCCAGCAGTTCGTCAGGGTCCGGCTACACCTTC

D: TRBD2
V: TRBV3-1
J: TRBJ2-3
length: 16
size: NA
CDR3: CASSSPSGPSTDTQYF
DNA: TGTGCCAGCAGCTCTCCTAGCGGTCCTAGCACAGATACGCAGTATTTT

D: TRBD1
V: TRBV7-2
J: TRBJ1-2
length: 16
size: medium-sized
CDR3: CASSFGQGYPNYGYTF
DNA: TGTGCCAGCAGCTTTGGACAGGGCTACCCTAACTATGGCTACACCTTC

D: TRBD1
V: TRBV15
J: TRBJ2-3
length: 16
size: once
CDR3: CATSRDRLTSTDTQYF
DNA: TGTGCCACCAGCAGGGACAGGTTAACTAGCACAGATACGCAGTATTTT

D: TRBD1
V: TRBV10-3
J: TRBJ2-5
length: 12
size: NA
CDR3: CATGDSQETQYF
DNA: TGTGCCACCGGGGACAGCCAAGAGACCCAGTACTTC

D: NA
V: TRBV7-9
J: TRBJ1-6
length: 17
size: medium-sized
CDR3: CASSLEGRRSYNSPLHF
DNA: TGTGCCAGCAGCTTAGAGGGGAGACGTTCCTATAATTCACCCCTCCACTTT

D: NA
V: TRBV14
J: TRBJ1-1
length: 15
size: many
CDR3: CASSPRIKGWTEAFF
DNA: TGTGCCAGCAGCCCCCGCATTAAGGGCTGGACTGAAGCTTTCTTT

D: NA
V: TRBV29-1
J: TRBJ1-3
length: 12
size: many
CDR3: CSVLASGNTIYF
DNA: TGCAGCGTTCTCGCCTCTGGAAACACCATATATTTT

D: NA
V: TRBV15
J: TRBJ1-2
length: 13
size: NA
CDR3: CATSRDRGWGYTF
DNA: TGTGCCACCAGCAGAGATCGGGGCTGGGGCTACACCTTC

D: TRBD1
V: TRBV12-3/TRBV12-4
J: TRBJ1-1
length: 14
size: NA
CDR3: CASSPSGLGQKAFF
DNA: TGTGCCAGCAGTCCCTCGGGATTGGGACAGAAAGCTTTCTTT

D: NA
V: TRBV10-3
J: TRBJ2-5
length: 15
size: many
CDR3: CAISSTAGAKETQYF
DNA: TGTGCCATCAGTTCTACAGCCGGGGCCAAAGAGACCCAGTACTTC

D: TRBD1
V: TRBV9
J: TRBJ2-1
length: 15
size: many
CDR3: CASNPGQINYNEQFF
DNA: TGTGCCAGCAACCCGGGACAGATAAACTACAATGAGCAGTTCTTC

D: TRBD1
V: TRBV7-9
J: TRBJ1-4
length: 15
size: many
CDR3: CASSAGTGRSEKLFF
DNA: TGTGCCAGCAGCGCCGGGACAGGGAGGAGTGAAAAACTGTTTTTT

D: NA
V: TRBV20-1
J: TRBJ1-4
length: 14
size: medium-sized
CDR3: CSARTRQSDEKLFF
DNA: TGCAGTGCTAGAACGAGGCAGTCGGATGAAAAACTGTTTTTT

D: TRBD2
V: TRBV6-4
J: TRBJ2-3
length: 16
size: NA
CDR3: CASSDSRGGATDTQYF
DNA: TGTGCCAGCAGTGACTCGCGGGGGGGGGCCACAGATACGCAGTATTTT